The TCR beta chain under discussion was sequenced for a study of CD8 T cells in ankylosing spondylitis. Germline CDR1 is SQVTM and CDR2 is ANQGSEA. After removal of 6 bases from V and 3 bases from J, the junction contained 15 bases not matched to a gene. This CDR3 region has 16 residues. This clonotype was counted at least ten times. TCRdb itself ran the 5' RACE reads through MiXCR, one entry per CDR3 protein. The sample lists around 99,000 distinct CDR3 sequences, 8.8% occurring once. Input material: blood, either unsorted or a sorted T cell fraction (not recorded which). The chain recombines TRBV29-1 with TRBJ2-3; 7 bases match TRBD2. This receptor was taken from a male donor with ankylosing spondylitis or in good health (not recorded which). The CDR3: CSVQGTGGWRTDTQYF. The CDR3 DNA reads TGCAGCGTCCAAGGGACGGGGGGTTGGAGAACAGATACGCAGTATTTT.